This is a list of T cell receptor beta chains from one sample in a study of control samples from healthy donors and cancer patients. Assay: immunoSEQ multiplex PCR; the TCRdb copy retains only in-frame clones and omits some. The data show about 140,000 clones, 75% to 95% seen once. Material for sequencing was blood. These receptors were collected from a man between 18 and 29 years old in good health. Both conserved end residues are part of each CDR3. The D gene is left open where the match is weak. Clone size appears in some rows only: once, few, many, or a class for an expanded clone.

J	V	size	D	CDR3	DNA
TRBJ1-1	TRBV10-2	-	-	CASSHDSFMNTEAFF	TGCGCCAGCAGTCATGACAGTTTCATGAACACTGAAGCTTTCTTT
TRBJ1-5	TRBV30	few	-	CAWSDSSNQPQHF	TGTGCCTGGAGTGACAGTAGCAATCAGCCCCAGCATTTT
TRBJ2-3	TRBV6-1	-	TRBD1	CASSEGQGLGTDTQYF	TGTGCCAGCAGTGAGGGACAGGGATTGGGCACAGATACGCAGTATTTT
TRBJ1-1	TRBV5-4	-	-	CASSLEVMNTEAFF	TGTGCCAGCAGCTTGGAGGTGATGAACACTGAAGCTTTCTTT
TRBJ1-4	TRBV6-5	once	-	CASSGGGDEKLFF	TGTGCCAGCAGCGGAGGGGGGGATGAAAAACTGTTTTTT
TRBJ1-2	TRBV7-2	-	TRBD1	CASSSYQTGGDGYTF	TGTGCCAGCAGCTCTTACCAAACAGGGGGCGATGGCTACACCTTC
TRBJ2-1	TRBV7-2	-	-	CASNPQGIYEQFF	TGTGCCAGCAATCCTCAGGGGATCTATGAGCAGTTCTTC
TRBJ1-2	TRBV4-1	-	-	CASSQEQGFGYGYTF	TGCGCCAGCAGCCAAGAGCAGGGGTTCGGCTATGGCTACACCTTC
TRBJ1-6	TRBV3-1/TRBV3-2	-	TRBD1	CASSVAGTVNSPLHF	TGTGCCAGCAGCGTTGCGGGGACAGTTAATTCACCCCTCCACTTT
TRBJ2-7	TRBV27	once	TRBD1	CASSLGQFNEQYF	TGTGCCAGCAGTTTGGGACAGTTCAACGAGCAGTACTTC
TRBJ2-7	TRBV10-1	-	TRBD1	CASSVLRTGVYEQYF	TGCGCCAGCAGTGTTTTGCGGACAGGAGTCTACGAGCAGTACTTC
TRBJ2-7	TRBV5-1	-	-	CASSLVVGPNEQYF	TGCGCCAGCAGCTTGGTTGTCGGTCCGAATGAGCAGTACTTC
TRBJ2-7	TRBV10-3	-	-	CAISDSQYYEQYF	TGTGCCATCAGTGACAGCCAGTACTACGAGCAGTACTTC
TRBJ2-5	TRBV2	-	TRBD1	CASSEQGPRETQYF	TGTGCCAGCAGCGAACAGGGGCCACGGGAGACCCAGTACTTC
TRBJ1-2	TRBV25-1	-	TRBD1	CASSPGQLLDYGYTF	TGTGCCAGCAGCCCGGGACAGCTTCTGGACTATGGCTACACCTTC
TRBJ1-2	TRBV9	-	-	CASSVGKGDNYGYTF	TGTGCCAGCAGCGTAGGAAAAGGGGATAACTATGGCTACACCTTC
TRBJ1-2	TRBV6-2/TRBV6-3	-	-	CASSYERAIWGGYTF	TGTGCCAGCAGTTACGAGAGGGCCATTTGGGGTGGCTACACCTTC
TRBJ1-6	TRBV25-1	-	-	CASRRSTDSPLHF	TGTGCCAGCAGACGATCTACGGATTCACCCCTCCACTTT
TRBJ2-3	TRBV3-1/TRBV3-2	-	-	CASSLGDGGALDTQYF	TGTGCCAGCAGCCTAGGCGATGGCGGGGCCTTAGATACGCAGTATTTT
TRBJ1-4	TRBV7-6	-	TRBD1	CASSPQGATWEKLFF	TGTGCCAGCAGCCCCCAGGGGGCCACTTGGGAAAAACTGTTTTTT
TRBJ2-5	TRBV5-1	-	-	CASSLALDRGETQYF	TGCGCCAGCAGCTTGGCGTTGGACAGAGGGGAGACCCAGTACTTC
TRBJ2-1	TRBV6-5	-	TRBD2	CASSRRGDEQFF	TGTGCCAGCAGTCGACGGGGGGACGAGCAGTTCTTC
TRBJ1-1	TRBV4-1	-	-	CASSHPPLPGLITMNTEAFF	TGCGCCAGCAGCCACCCTCCCCTCCCGGGACTTATCACTATGAACACTGAAGCTTTCTTT
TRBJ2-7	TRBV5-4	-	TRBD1	CASSHRDREGEQYF	TGTGCCAGCAGCCACCGGGACAGGGAGGGCGAGCAGTACTTC
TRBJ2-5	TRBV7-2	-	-	CASSSGGAGETQYF	TGTGCCAGCAGCTCAGGGGGGGCCGGAGAGACCCAGTACTTC
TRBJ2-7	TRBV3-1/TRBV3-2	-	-	CASSQDWGEQYF	TGTGCCAGCAGCCAAGATTGGGGCGAGCAGTACTTC
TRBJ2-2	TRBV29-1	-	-	CSVDGRAGELFF	TGCAGCGTTGACGGTAGGGCCGGGGAGCTGTTTTTT
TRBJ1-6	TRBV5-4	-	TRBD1	CASSLGTSGGSYNSPLHF	TGTGCCAGCAGCTTGGGGACGTCAGGGGGCTCCTATAATTCACCCCTCCACTTT
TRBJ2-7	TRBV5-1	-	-	CASSPGYYEQYF	TGCGCCAGCAGCCCAGGGTACTACGAGCAGTACTTC
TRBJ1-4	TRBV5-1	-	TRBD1	CASSLETGYEKLFF	TGCGCCAGCAGCTTGGAGACAGGGTATGAAAAACTGTTTTTT
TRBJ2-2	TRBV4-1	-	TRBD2	CASRAPSGGAPGELFF	TGCGCCAGCAGGGCACCTAGCGGGGGGGCCCCCGGGGAGCTGTTTTTT
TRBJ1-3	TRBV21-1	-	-	CASSETPDRGGGNTIYF	TGTGCCAGCAGCGAAACTCCCGACAGGGGTGGAGGAAACACCATATATTTT
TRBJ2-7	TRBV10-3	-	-	CAIRPDGADYEQYF	TGTGCCATCAGGCCGGACGGGGCCGACTACGAGCAGTACTTC
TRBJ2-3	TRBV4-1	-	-	CASSQLRGGTDTQYF	TGCGCCAGCAGCCAACTCAGGGGTGGCACAGATACGCAGTATTTT
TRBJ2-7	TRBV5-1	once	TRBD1	CASSLQDRGREQYF	TGCGCCAGCAGCTTGCAGGACAGGGGGCGCGAGCAGTACTTC
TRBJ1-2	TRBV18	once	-	CASSPQGNGYTF	TGTGCCAGCTCACCGCAGGGGAATGGCTACACCTTC
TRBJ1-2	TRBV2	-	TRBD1	CASSRQGGANYGYTF	TGTGCCAGCAGCCGACAGGGAGGGGCTAACTATGGCTACACCTTC
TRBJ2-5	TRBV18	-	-	CASSPILEGPETQYF	TGTGCCAGCTCACCAATTCTGGAGGGGCCGGAGACCCAGTACTTC
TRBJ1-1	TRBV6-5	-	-	CASSPNLNTEAFF	TGTGCCAGCAGTCCAAACCTGAACACTGAAGCTTTCTTT
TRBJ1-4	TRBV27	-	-	CASSFFYPATNEKLFF	TGTGCCAGCAGTTTCTTCTACCCTGCAACTAATGAAAAACTGTTTTTT
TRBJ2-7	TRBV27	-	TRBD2	CATGARGGTSYGQYF	TGTGCGACGGGGGCCCGGGGGGGAACCTCCTACGGGCAGTACTTC